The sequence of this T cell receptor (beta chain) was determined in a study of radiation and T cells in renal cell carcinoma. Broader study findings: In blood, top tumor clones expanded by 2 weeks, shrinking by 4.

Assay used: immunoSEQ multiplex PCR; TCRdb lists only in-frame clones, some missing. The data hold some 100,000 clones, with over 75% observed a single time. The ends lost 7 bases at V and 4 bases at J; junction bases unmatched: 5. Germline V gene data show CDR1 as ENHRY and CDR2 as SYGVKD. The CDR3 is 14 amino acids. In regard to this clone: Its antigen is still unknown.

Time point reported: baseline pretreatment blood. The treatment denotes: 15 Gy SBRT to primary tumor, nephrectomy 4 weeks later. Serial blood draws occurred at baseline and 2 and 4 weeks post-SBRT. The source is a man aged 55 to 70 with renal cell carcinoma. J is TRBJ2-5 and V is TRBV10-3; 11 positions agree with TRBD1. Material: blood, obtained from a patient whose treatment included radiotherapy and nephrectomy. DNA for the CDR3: TGTGCCATCACTTGGACAGGGGGCGGAGAGACCCAGTACTTC. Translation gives CAITWTGGGETQYF.